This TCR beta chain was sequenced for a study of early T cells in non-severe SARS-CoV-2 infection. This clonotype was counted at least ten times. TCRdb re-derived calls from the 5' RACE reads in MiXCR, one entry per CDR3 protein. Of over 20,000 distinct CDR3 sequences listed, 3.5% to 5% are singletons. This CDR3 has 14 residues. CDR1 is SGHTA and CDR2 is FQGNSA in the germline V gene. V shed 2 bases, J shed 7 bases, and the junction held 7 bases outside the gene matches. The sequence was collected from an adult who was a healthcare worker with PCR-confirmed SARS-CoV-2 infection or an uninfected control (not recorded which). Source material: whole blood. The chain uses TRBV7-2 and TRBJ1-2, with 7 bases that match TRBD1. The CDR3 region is CASSLIPRQGGYTF. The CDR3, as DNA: TGTGCCAGCAGCTTAATCCCCCGACAGGGTGGCTACACCTTC.